This paragraph covers one T cell receptor beta chain sequence. TCRdb's table, derived via immunoSEQ multiplex PCR, lists solely in-frame clones and lacks some. The repertoire consists of around 1.9 million clones, with approximately 94% occurring once and the leading ten covering approximately 1.7%. The CDR3 is made up of 17 amino acids. J was trimmed by 5 bases and V by 0 bases; bases with no gene match: 8. Germline V gene sequence: CDR1 MGHRA, CDR2 YSYEKL. This entry comes from a study of shared clonotypes between healthy human individuals. CD45RO-negative, CCR7-selected cells formed the naive CD8 fraction, which excluded terminally differentiated effector memory CD45RA+ cells. Within Nashville, Tennessee resided all donors, each a Caucasian adult.

The clonotype was recovered from a man aged 18-30 years in good health. Some clones in this sample may be carry-over from other donors' samples. The sample consisted of naive CD8+ T cells from PBMCs. The chain has TRBV4-1 and TRBJ1-1; 11 bases align to TRBD1. This chain's CDR3 is CASSQDLWDRGKTEAFF. In DNA, the CDR3 is TGCGCCAGCAGCCAAGATCTATGGGACAGGGGGAAAACTGAAGCTTTCTTT.